This is a list of T cell receptor beta chains from one sample in a study of immune cell composition in non-small cell lung cancer. Data came from immunoSEQ multiplex PCR; TCRdb stores just in-frame clones and leaves some out. The sample comprises roughly 10,000 clones, around 62% of which are singletons, and 15% to 20% rests with the top ten. The sequencing sample was made of lung tumor tissue. The receptors shown here come from a human donor with non-small cell lung cancer. CDR3s include the opening cysteine and the closing phenylalanine or tryptophan. The D gene is left open where the match is weak. Clone size appears in some rows only: once, few, many, or a class for an expanded clone.

size	length	J	V	D	DNA	CDR3
.	15	TRBJ2-1	TRBV11-2	TRBD2	TGTGCCAGCAGGGCTGTGGCGGGAGTTCACAATGAGCAGTTCTTC	CASRAVAGVHNEQFF
few	13	TRBJ2-6	TRBV7-3	.	TGTGCCAGCAGCCCGAGTGGGGCCAACGTCCTGACTTTC	CASSPSGANVLTF
few	14	TRBJ1-5	TRBV2	.	TGTGCCAGCAGTATTGACAGTTGGGATCAGCCCCAGCATTTT	CASSIDSWDQPQHF
once	18	TRBJ2-2	TRBV4-2	.	TGTGCCAGCAGCCAAGATCGATTTAGCGTTATTAGCACCGGGGAGCTGTTTTTT	CASSQDRFSVISTGELFF
.	17	TRBJ2-1	TRBV5-6	TRBD2	TGTGCCAGCAGCTTGGGGAAGGTTGGCGGGAGGGCCGGTGAGCAGTTCTTC	CASSLGKVGGRAGEQFF
.	14	TRBJ2-7	TRBV6-6	.	TGTGCCAGCAGTCCCCCGGGGTTAACCTACGAGCAGTACTTC	CASSPPGLTYEQYF
.	17	TRBJ2-7	TRBV4-1	TRBD2	TGCGCCAGCAGCCAAAACCCCGGCGGGGGTTCCCCCTACGAGCAGTACTTC	CASSQNPGGGSPYEQYF
.	14	TRBJ2-7	TRBV6-5	TRBD2	TGTGCCAGCAATAGACTAGCGGGAGCTTACGAGCAGTACTTC	CASNRLAGAYEQYF
few	14	TRBJ1-2	TRBV5-1	TRBD1	TGCGCCAGCAGCCCGGGACAGATTTCCTCTGGCTACACCTTC	CASSPGQISSGYTF
.	15	TRBJ2-1	TRBV30	.	TGTGCCTGGACAAGCGGGTTGGAATCGAACCATGAGCAGTTCTTC	CAWTSGLESNHEQFF
.	15	TRBJ2-1	TRBV28	TRBD1	TGTGCCAGCAGCCCCACCCCGGACAGGGGACATGAGCAGTTCTTC	CASSPTPDRGHEQFF
medium-sized	13	TRBJ2-1	TRBV29-1	.	TGCAGCGTTGAAGGGCTAGTCGTGAATGAGCAGTTCTTC	CSVEGLVVNEQFF
.	15	TRBJ2-1	TRBV7-2	.	TGTGCCAGCAGCTTAGGGCCAAGCTCCTACAATGAGCAGTTCTTC	CASSLGPSSYNEQFF
.	15	TRBJ1-5	TRBV5-4	.	TGTGCCAGCAGCTTGAGGGGAGGGGGCAATCAGCCCCAGCATTTT	CASSLRGGGNQPQHF
few	14	TRBJ2-7	TRBV9	TRBD1	TGTGCCAGCAGCCCGGGACAGGGGCCCTACGAGCAGTACTTC	CASSPGQGPYEQYF
once	14	TRBJ1-4	TRBV6-6	TRBD1	TGTGCCAGCAGTTACGACAGGGTAGTAGGAAAACTGTTTTTT	CASSYDRVVGKLFF
.	14	TRBJ2-5	TRBV7-2	.	TGTGCCAGCAGCTTAGTTTCCCTCCAAGAGACCCAGTACTTC	CASSLVSLQETQYF
medium-sized	14	TRBJ2-7	TRBV18	.	TGTGCCAGCTCACGGGACTGGGAAGACTACGAGCAGTACTTC	CASSRDWEDYEQYF
.	12	TRBJ2-2	TRBV6-1	TRBD2	TGTGCCAGCAGTGAGAGCGGGAGGGAGCTGTTTTTT	CASSESGRELFF
.	15	TRBJ2-7	TRBV4-3	TRBD1	TGCGCCAGCAGCCAAGGATCAGGGGGCGGCTACGAGCAGTACTTC	CASSQGSGGGYEQYF
.	16	TRBJ2-3	TRBV5-6	.	TGTGCCAGCAGCTTGGGTCGGAGACTCATCACAGATACGCAGTATTTT	CASSLGRRLITDTQYF
.	13	TRBJ1-5	TRBV21-1	.	TGTGCCAGCAGCAAACAGAGCAATCAGCCCCAGCATTTT	CASSKQSNQPQHF
few	14	TRBJ1-2	TRBV6-5	.	TGTGCCAGCAGCTCCACTCGGGTTTTGGAGGGCTACACCTTC	CASSSTRVLEGYTF
.	16	TRBJ1-2	TRBV2	TRBD1	TGTGCCAGCAGCGCAACAGGGGCCGGGATGGGCTATGGCTACACCTTC	CASSATGAGMGYGYTF
.	13	TRBJ2-2	TRBV19	TRBD2	TGTGCCAGTAGTACCGGGAGGGCCGGGGAGCTGTTTTTT	CASSTGRAGELFF
few	12	TRBJ2-1	TRBV7-8	TRBD2	TGTGCCAGCAGCTCCGTAGCGGGAGCCGGGTTCTTC	CASSSVAGAGFF
.	16	TRBJ2-1	TRBV16	TRBD2	TGTGCCAGCAGCCAATCCCTAGCGGGAAACTACAATGAGCAGTTCTTC	CASSQSLAGNYNEQFF
.	16	TRBJ2-7	TRBV28	TRBD1	TGTGCCAGCAGCCAATTTGGACAGGGTCGATCCTACGAGCAGTACTTC	CASSQFGQGRSYEQYF
.	19	TRBJ2-7	TRBV7-2	TRBD2	TGTGCCAGCAGCTTAGACGGACTAGCGGGAGCCCCAAGCTCCTACGAGCAGTACTTC	CASSLDGLAGAPSSYEQYF